The rows below give T cell receptor beta chains drawn from one sample of a study of identical twins. MiXCR, applied by TCRdb to the 5' RACE reads, yields one record per CDR3 protein. The data contain about 720,000 distinct CDR3 sequences, around 8.3% of them singletons. Separately, the same data were catalogued under a study of yellow fever vaccine responses in identical twins.

Sample: PBMCs. The receptors were sampled from a woman aged 18-29 years in good health. Each CDR3 is given with its conserved first and last residue. Each record gives: CDR3 length, J gene, V gene, clone size, D gene, CDR3 DNA, CDR3 protein. The D gene is left open where the match is weak. Clone size is given for some rows only: seen once, a few or many times, or a class if the clone is expanded.

>16|TRBJ2-1|TRBV6-5|-|TRBD2
TGTGCCAGCAGTTACGCGGGGACTAGCGGGATGGGTGAGCAGTTCTTC
CASSYAGTSGMGEQFF
>13|TRBJ2-7|TRBV20-1|few|-
TGCAGTGCCCGCTGGGGGGGCTACTACGAGCAGTACTTC
CSARWGGYYEQYF
>11|TRBJ2-1|TRBV7-2|many|-
TGTGCCAGCAGCTTAGGATGGGAGCAGTTCTTC
CASSLGWEQFF
>17|TRBJ2-7|TRBV14|-|-
TGTGCCAGCAGCCAAACGACCTTAGGGACACTGGTCAACGAGCAGTACTTC
CASSQTTLGTLVNEQYF
>13|TRBJ2-7|TRBV4-3|many|-
TGCGCCAGCAGCCAAGAGGAGGGGTACGAGCAGTACTTC
CASSQEEGYEQYF
>15|TRBJ2-7|TRBV3-1|-|TRBD2
TGTGCCAGCAGCAACCATAGCGGGAGGGCCTTCGAGCAGTACTTC
CASSNHSGRAFEQYF
>14|TRBJ1-5|TRBV12-3/TRBV12-4|-|-
TGTGCCAGATATCCGAGGCGGGCCTATCAGCCCCAGCATTTT
CARYPRRAYQPQHF
>15|TRBJ2-7|TRBV28|-|-
TGTGCCAGCAGTTTACTTACTCCAGGGGTGTGGGAGCAGTACTTC
CASSLLTPGVWEQYF
>16|TRBJ2-7|TRBV28|many|TRBD2
TGTGCCAGCATCATGGGGACTAGCGGAGGCCTCTCCGAGCAGTACTTC
CASIMGTSGGLSEQYF
>14|TRBJ2-3|TRBV28|-|-
TGTGCCAGCAGATGGATGGTTCCCACAGATACGCAGTATTTT
CASRWMVPTDTQYF
>16|TRBJ2-5|TRBV6-2/TRBV6-3|few|-
TGTGCCAGCCGAAACGAGGGGTTTTCTTCCCAAGAGACCCAGTACTTC
CASRNEGFSSQETQYF